These T cell receptor beta chains were read from a single sample in a study of control samples from healthy donors and cancer patients. Libraries were prepared by immunoSEQ multiplex PCR; TCRdb keeps only in-frame clonotypes and omits some of them. The repertoire holds around 140,000 clones, with about 90% as singletons. Source material: blood. The receptors derive from a young man in good health. Both conserved end residues are part of each CDR3. A D gene is named only where the DNA matches it firmly. For some rows the clone size is stated as once, few or many, or as a class when expanded; others skip it.

v_call,clone_size,j_call,d_call,cdr3_aa,cdr3_nt
TRBV7-9,.,TRBJ2-3,TRBD2,CASSKPGLAPDTQYF,TGTGCCAGCAGCAAACCGGGACTAGCGCCAGATACGCAGTATTTT
TRBV9,.,TRBJ2-1,TRBD2,CASSVVSGGYNEQFF,TGTGCCAGCAGCGTAGTTAGCGGGGGCTACAATGAGCAGTTCTTC
TRBV7-9,.,TRBJ2-1,.,CASSFSLEQFF,TGTGCCAGCAGCTTCTCTCTAGAGCAGTTCTTC
TRBV9,.,TRBJ2-2,.,CASSVTSNPGELFF,TGTGCCAGCAGCGTTACAAGTAACCCCGGGGAGCTGTTTTTT
TRBV5-4,.,TRBJ2-7,.,CASSLGGTRSPYEQYF,TGTGCCAGCAGCCTGGGCGGGACTCGATCACCCTACGAGCAGTACTTC
TRBV20-1,.,TRBJ2-3,.,CSASGDLDTQYF,TGCAGTGCTAGTGGGGACCTAGATACGCAGTATTTT
TRBV4-1,few,TRBJ2-7,.,CASSLVDFYEQYF,TGCGCCAGCAGCCTGGTGGATTTCTACGAGCAGTACTTC
TRBV3-1/TRBV3-2,.,TRBJ1-2,.,CASSQDLRRGYTF,TGTGCCAGCAGCCAAGATCTCCGGCGTGGCTACACCTTC
TRBV7-6,once,TRBJ1-1,.,CASSLAMGASRDTEAFF,TGTGCCAGCAGCTTAGCGATGGGGGCGAGTAGAGACACTGAAGCTTTCTTT
TRBV5-1,.,TRBJ1-6,.,CASSSSNSGTYNSPLHF,TGCGCCAGCAGCTCCTCTAATTCAGGGACCTATAATTCGCCCCTCCACTTT
TRBV6-5,.,TRBJ1-1,TRBD1,CASSSLQGGWDTEAFF,TGTGCCAGCAGTTCCCTTCAGGGGGGCTGGGACACTGAAGCTTTCTTT
TRBV29-1,.,TRBJ2-1,TRBD2,CSVPGRASYNEQFF,TGCAGCGTGCCCGGGAGGGCTTCCTACAATGAGCAGTTCTTC
TRBV3-1/TRBV3-2,.,TRBJ1-5,.,CASSQDGYVQPQHF,TGTGCCAGCAGCCAAGACGGTTACGTTCAGCCCCAGCATTTT
TRBV28,.,TRBJ1-1,.,CASTGSVTISPEAFF,TGTGCCAGTACAGGCAGCGTAACAATTTCCCCTGAAGCTTTCTTT
TRBV4-1,.,TRBJ1-6,TRBD1,CASSHPGGSNSPLHF,TGCGCCAGCAGCCATCCAGGGGGCTCTAATTCACCCCTCCACTTT
TRBV7-9,.,TRBJ2-7,TRBD1,CASSFRDRDNEQYF,TGTGCCAGCAGCTTTAGGGACAGGGATAACGAGCAGTACTTC
TRBV7-3,.,TRBJ1-1,.,CASSLSGTPNTEAFF,TGTGCCAGCAGCTTAAGTGGGACACCGAACACTGAAGCTTTCTTT
TRBV4-3,.,TRBJ2-2,.,CASSQALYTDGELFF,TGCGCCAGCAGCCAAGCTTTGTACACTGACGGGGAGCTGTTTTTT
TRBV4-2,.,TRBJ2-7,.,CASSQAGGGMSGSSYEQYF,TGTGCCAGCAGCCAAGCAGGGGGGGGGATGTCAGGGTCTTCCTACGAGCAGTACTTC
TRBV5-1,few,TRBJ1-5,TRBD1,CASSLLGTDSNQPQHF,TGCGCCAGCAGCTTGTTAGGGACAGATAGCAATCAGCCCCAGCATTTT
TRBV21-1,.,TRBJ2-1,.,CASSKGGLRGASYNEQFF,TGTGCCAGCAGCAAAGGTGGGTTACGGGGGGCTTCCTACAATGAGCAGTTCTTC
TRBV6-2/TRBV6-3,once,TRBJ2-7,.,CASSTSYEQYF,TGTGCCAGCAGTACTTCCTACGAGCAGTACTTC
TRBV7-2,.,TRBJ2-7,.,CASRRNPLGSYEQYF,TGTGCCAGCAGAAGGAATCCGCTAGGCTCCTACGAGCAGTACTTC
TRBV7-2,.,TRBJ1-1,.,CASSLGSGEAFF,TGTGCCAGCAGCTTAGGGAGCGGTGAAGCTTTCTTT
TRBV3-1/TRBV3-2,.,TRBJ2-5,.,CASSQSGRQQETQYF,TGTGCCAGCAGTCAAAGTGGTAGACAGCAAGAGACCCAGTACTTC
TRBV5-1,.,TRBJ1-2,.,CASSPGWAGENYGYTF,TGCGCCAGCAGCCCCGGTTGGGCAGGTGAGAACTATGGCTACACCTTC
TRBV30,.,TRBJ1-1,TRBD1,CAWSDRGRIVYTEAFF,TGTGCCTGGAGTGACAGGGGGCGAATCGTGTACACTGAAGCTTTCTTT
TRBV5-5,few,TRBJ1-1,.,CASSLIQVTALNTEAFF,TGTGCCAGCAGCTTGATACAGGTGACGGCGTTGAACACTGAAGCTTTCTTT
TRBV5-4,.,TRBJ2-1,TRBD2,CASSWTSGDEQFF,TGTGCCAGCAGCTGGACTAGCGGGGATGAGCAGTTCTTC
TRBV30,.,TRBJ1-5,.,CAWRGGDNQPQHF,TGTGCCTGGAGGGGGGGGGACAATCAGCCCCAGCATTTT
TRBV28,.,TRBJ2-1,TRBD2,CASSHGGSRGDYNEQFF,TGTGCCAGCAGCCACGGGGGGAGTCGGGGTGACTACAATGAGCAGTTCTTC
TRBV30,.,TRBJ1-6,TRBD1,CASGQGNSPLHF,TGTGCCTCGGGACAGGGGAATTCACCCCTCCACTTT
TRBV15,few,TRBJ1-5,.,CATSTLGARGNQPQHF,TGTGCCACCAGCACGCTAGGGGCCAGGGGCAATCAGCCCCAGCATTTT
TRBV6-4,.,TRBJ2-1,.,CASSSQRGEQFF,TGTGCCAGCTCCAGCCAGAGGGGTGAGCAGTTCTTC
TRBV7-3,.,TRBJ2-2,.,CASSLFGGGADTGELFF,TGTGCCAGCAGCTTATTTGGAGGAGGGGCCGACACCGGGGAGCTGTTTTTT
TRBV19,.,TRBJ1-6,.,CASSGGQPNSPLHF,TGTGCCAGTAGCGGCGGACAGCCTAATTCACCCCTCCACTTT
TRBV6-4,.,TRBJ1-2,TRBD1,CASSSQGRYGYTF,TGTGCCAGCAGCTCACAGGGGAGGTATGGCTACACCTTC
TRBV10-3,.,TRBJ2-2,.,CAISELRPGNTGELFF,TGTGCCATCAGTGAACTACGGCCAGGAAACACCGGGGAGCTGTTTTTT
TRBV12-3/TRBV12-4,.,TRBJ2-1,.,CASTRQDNNEQFF,TGTGCCAGCACAAGACAGGACAACAATGAGCAGTTCTTC
TRBV3-1/TRBV3-2,.,TRBJ1-5,.,CASSQSGTSNQPQHF,TGTGCCAGCAGCCAATCAGGGACGAGCAATCAGCCCCAGCATTTT
TRBV4-3,.,TRBJ2-6,TRBD1,CASSQGQGAGANVLTF,TGCGCCAGCAGCCAGGGACAGGGGGCTGGGGCCAACGTCCTGACTTTC
TRBV5-1,.,TRBJ2-7,TRBD2,CASSGGTSGEVSSYEQYF,TGCGCCAGCAGCGGGGGGACTAGCGGGGAAGTAAGCTCCTACGAGCAGTACTTC
TRBV4-1,.,TRBJ2-1,TRBD1,CASSQGGRGRHNEQFF,TGCGCCAGCAGCCAAGGGGGCAGGGGGCGTCACAATGAGCAGTTCTTC
TRBV7-2,.,TRBJ1-2,.,CASSLNRGDYGYTF,TGTGCCAGCAGCTTAAATAGAGGAGACTATGGCTACACCTTC
TRBV6-1,.,TRBJ1-6,.,CASSEATNSPLHF,TGTGCCAGCAGTGAAGCGACCAATTCACCCCTCCACTTT
TRBV18,.,TRBJ1-1,.,CASSPGRGEDTEAFF,TGTGCCAGCTCACCGGGGCGGGGTGAGGACACTGAAGCTTTCTTT
TRBV6-2/TRBV6-3,.,TRBJ2-4,TRBD1,CASSYSGTGGPKNIQYF,TGTGCCAGCAGTTACTCCGGGACAGGGGGCCCCAAAAACATTCAGTACTTC